This T cell receptor beta chain emerged from a study of blood T cell repertoires in COVID-19. CDR3 length: 15 amino acids. Germline lookup yields CDR1 ENHRY and CDR2 SYGVKD. Trimming pared 4 bases from V and 1 base from J, leaving 11 bases between. The data were produced by immunoSEQ multiplex PCR, yet TCRdb's version contains in-frame clones alone and is incomplete. Among 200,000 to 250,000 clones listed, more than 70% were seen once. Participants spanned ages about 18 to 100 years and resided in over 20 US areas. The TCR was taken from a woman in her 40s with acute COVID-19. The specimen sequenced was PBMCs or T cells enriched from blood (not recorded which). The gene calls are TRBV10-3 and TRBJ1-5, with D perhaps TRBD1 (6 bases). The DNA for the CDR3 is TGTGCCATCAGTGCTTCGGGGACAAGCAATCAGCCCCAGCATTTT. It is translated as CAISASGTSNQPQHF.